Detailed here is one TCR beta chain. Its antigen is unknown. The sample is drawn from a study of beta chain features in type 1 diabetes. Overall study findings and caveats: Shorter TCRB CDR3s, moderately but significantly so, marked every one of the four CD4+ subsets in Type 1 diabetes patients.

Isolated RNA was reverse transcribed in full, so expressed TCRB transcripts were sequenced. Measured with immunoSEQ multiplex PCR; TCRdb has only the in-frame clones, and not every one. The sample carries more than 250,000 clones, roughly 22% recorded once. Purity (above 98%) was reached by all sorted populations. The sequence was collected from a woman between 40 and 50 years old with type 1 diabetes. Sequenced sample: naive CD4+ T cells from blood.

The DNA for the CDR3 is TGTGCCAGCTCACCACCGACAGGGATGATGAACACTGAAGCTTTCTTT. Its protein is CASSPPTGMMNTEAFF. The chain uses TRBV18 and TRBJ1-1; 7 bases agree with TRBD1. This CDR3 contains 16 residues. After removal of 0 bases from V and 0 bases from J, the junction contained 4 bases not matched to a gene. Germline CDR1 is KGHSH and CDR2 is LQKENI.